The rows below give T cell receptor beta chains drawn from one sample of a study of T cells in Graves' hyperthyroidism and ophthalmopathy. TCRdb reanalysed the multiplex PCR reads using MiXCR and keeps one entry per CDR3 protein. This sample yields approximately 720,000 distinct CDR3 sequences, of which roughly a sixth are seen a single time; roughly 17% belongs to the top ten. Sequenced input: blood. The receptor set was obtained from a woman between 45 and 65 years old with Graves' hyperthyroidism that later progressed to Graves' ophthalmopathy. Both conserved end residues are part of each CDR3. The D gene is left open where the match is weak. Not every row has a clone size; where given, it reads once, few, many or a size class.

-,TRBJ2-3,many,TRBV5-1,TGCGCCAGCAGCTCCTCCCCGAGAGCCACTAGCACAGATACGCAGTATTTT,CASSSSPRATSTDTQYF
TRBD1,TRBJ1-2,-,TRBV18,TGTGCCAGCTCACCAACGACAGGGGAACTAGATGGCTACACCTTC,CASSPTTGELDGYTF
TRBD1,TRBJ1-1,many,TRBV20-1,TGCAGTGCTAACCGCCGGACAGGGTCTGAAGCTTTCTTT,CSANRRTGSEAFF
TRBD1,TRBJ1-2,many,TRBV12-3/TRBV12-4,TGTGCCAGCAGCCACGGGACAGGGCATGGCTACACCTTC,CASSHGTGHGYTF
-,TRBJ1-1,many,TRBV2,TGTGCCAGCAGTCGTCCGAAGTCGAACACTGAAGCTTTCTTT,CASSRPKSNTEAFF
TRBD1,TRBJ1-2,-,TRBV27,TGTGCCAGCAGAATCGGGGGGACAGGGTCCTATGGCTACACCTTC,CASRIGGTGSYGYTF
-,TRBJ1-6,-,TRBV5-1,TGCGCCAGCAGCTTTGGGGATGGGGGTTCACCCCTCCACTTT,CASSFGDGGSPLHF
TRBD1,TRBJ1-1,once,TRBV29-1,TGCAGCGTGAGGAGGACAGGCCCTGAAGCTTTCTTT,CSVRRTGPEAFF
-,TRBJ2-1,-,TRBV29-1,TGCAGCGTTGAAGAAAGAAGCTATGAGCAGTTCTTC,CSVEERSYEQFF
-,TRBJ1-2,-,TRBV6-1,TGTGCCAGCAGTGAATTTGGTACTAACTATGGCTACACCTTC,CASSEFGTNYGYTF
-,TRBJ2-3,-,TRBV7-2,TGTGCCAGCAGCCAGCTTGTGTGGAGCACAGATACGCAGTATTTT,CASSQLVWSTDTQYF
-,TRBJ2-7,-,TRBV9,TGTGCCAGCAGCCCCGAAAACGTTGTGGGGGTCTACGAACAGTACTTC,CASSPENVVGVYEQYF
-,TRBJ1-4,few,TRBV10-3,TGTGCCATCAGTCCTATAGGGGCTAATGAAAAACTGTTTTTT,CAISPIGANEKLFF
TRBD1,TRBJ2-7,-,TRBV5-1,TGCGCCAGCAGCTTCGGGACAGGGGGCATCGAGCAGTACTTC,CASSFGTGGIEQYF
-,TRBJ1-2,many,TRBV3-1,TGTGCCAGCAGCCATCGGCTCGCTAACTATGGCTACACCTTC,CASSHRLANYGYTF
-,TRBJ2-3,few,TRBV27,TGTGCCAGCAGTGAGCGTGTTGGGTTACAAGATACGCAGTATTTT,CASSERVGLQDTQYF
TRBD2,TRBJ2-1,many,TRBV20-1,TGCAGTGCTCCAGGACTAGCGGGGAACAATGAGCAGTTCTTC,CSAPGLAGNNEQFF
-,TRBJ2-1,many,TRBV12-3/TRBV12-4,TGTGCCAGCAGTTTCATGGGGGTCAATGAGCAGTTCTTC,CASSFMGVNEQFF
-,TRBJ2-2,few,TRBV7-3,TGTGCCAGCAGCTTAACCGGGGGCAAAACCGGGGAGCTGTTTTTT,CASSLTGGKTGELFF
TRBD1,TRBJ1-1,many,TRBV29-1,TGCAGCGTCCGGACAGGGGGGAGCGAGAACACTGAAGCTTTCTTT,CSVRTGGSENTEAFF
TRBD2,TRBJ2-3,-,TRBV20-1,TGCAGTGCTCCTAGCGGGGGGACAGATACGCAGTATTTT,CSAPSGGTDTQYF
-,TRBJ1-4,-,TRBV11-3,TGTGCCAGCAGCTTAGTCCGGGTAGGACTGTTTTTT,CASSLVRVGLFF
TRBD2,TRBJ2-1,few,TRBV10-3,TGTGCCATCAGACTAGCGGGGGGAAACAATGAGCAGTTCTTC,CAIRLAGGNNEQFF
-,TRBJ2-1,-,TRBV6-1,TGTGCCAGCAGTTGGACTGAGGGGGAGCAGTTCTTC,CASSWTEGEQFF
-,TRBJ1-6,many,TRBV7-8,TGTGCCAGCAGCTTAGCCAGGGGAACAAATTCACCCCTCCACTTT,CASSLARGTNSPLHF
-,TRBJ1-2,many,TRBV12-3/TRBV12-4,TGTGCCAGCAGCCCCAGCGACTATGGCTACACCTTC,CASSPSDYGYTF
-,TRBJ1-4,few,TRBV30,TGTGCCTGGAAATCATACACCGAAACTAATGAAAAACTGTTTTTT,CAWKSYTETNEKLFF
-,TRBJ1-3,few,TRBV9,TGTGCCAGCAGCGGAGGGGCAAACTCTGGAAACACCATATATTTT,CASSGGANSGNTIYF
TRBD1,TRBJ2-5,many,TRBV12-3/TRBV12-4,TGTGCCAGCAGAGGGGGCAGGGAGACCCAGTACTTC,CASRGGRETQYF
-,TRBJ1-6,-,TRBV3-1,TGTGCCAGCAGCCAATTATCGCAGGCGGTGAATAATTCACCCCTCCACTTT,CASSQLSQAVNNSPLHF
-,TRBJ2-4,few,TRBV5-5,TGTGCCAGCAGCTTTGGTGGGGGGTGGGGGGACATTCAGTACTTC,CASSFGGGWGDIQYF
-,TRBJ1-1,many,TRBV20-1,TGCAGTGCGAACCAGGACACTGAAGCTTTCTTT,CSANQDTEAFF
-,TRBJ1-5,many,TRBV15,TGTGCCACCAGCAGAGCCCCGGGGCAAAATAGCAATCAGCCCCAGCATTTT,CATSRAPGQNSNQPQHF
-,TRBJ1-4,many,TRBV30,TGTGCCTGGGCCAAAAAGGGGACCTCAACTAATGAAAAACTGTTTTTT,CAWAKKGTSTNEKLFF
-,TRBJ1-1,many,TRBV27,TGTGCCAGCAGTCCGGCGGGAGGGGTCACTGAAGCTTTCTTT,CASSPAGGVTEAFF
-,TRBJ1-2,many,TRBV12-3/TRBV12-4,TGTGCCAGCAGTTCGACAGGTGCACACTATGGCTACACCTTC,CASSSTGAHYGYTF
-,TRBJ1-1,once,TRBV20-1,TGCAGTGCTAGAGTTAAGGGGGGATACACTGAAGCTTTCTTT,CSARVKGGYTEAFF
-,TRBJ1-2,few,TRBV24-1,TGTGCCACCAGTGATTCTCAAAACTATGGCTACACCTTC,CATSDSQNYGYTF
-,TRBJ1-3,-,TRBV20-1,TGCAGTGCTAGTCGGATAGGCTCTGGAAACACCATATATTTT,CSASRIGSGNTIYF
TRBD1,TRBJ1-4,-,TRBV5-1,TGCGCCAGCAGCTTAGACACAGGGGGCGGAGGTAATGAAAAACTGTTTTTT,CASSLDTGGGGNEKLFF
TRBD2,TRBJ2-1,-,TRBV11-3,TGTGCCAGCAGCCAACGACTAGCGGGGGATGTCCATGAGCAGTTCTTC,CASSQRLAGDVHEQFF
-,TRBJ2-7,-,TRBV3-1,TGTGCCAGCAGCCTCAGTCCCAACTACGAGCAGTACTTC,CASSLSPNYEQYF
-,TRBJ2-7,-,TRBV20-1,TGCAGCGCGGGGGTCAGGGGCTACGAGCAGTACTTC,CSAGVRGYEQYF
-,TRBJ2-7,many,TRBV29-1,TGCAGCGTTGAAGCCGGAGGGACAGCCGAGCAGTACTTC,CSVEAGGTAEQYF